This T cell receptor (beta chain) appears in the sequencing data of a study of CD8 T cells in Susac syndrome. Reverse transcription used roughly 0.45 to 1 ug RNA and random hexamers. Amplification of TCR beta CDR3 was carried out by immunoSEQ multiplex PCR, which covered 54 Vbeta and 13 Jbeta segments. TCRdb used MiXCR to reprocess the immunoSEQ multiplex PCR reads, holding one entry per CDR3 protein. The sample lists 250,000 to 300,000 distinct CDR3 sequences; almost 85% were seen once. The junction had 5 bases not matched to a gene; V was cut back by 5 bases and J by 6 bases. CDR3 length: 13 amino acids. Germline values: CDR1 PRHDT, CDR2 FYEKMQ (reference sequence). Treatment-naive patients with stable or active relapsing-remitting disease were the multiple sclerosis controls. The TEMRA cells underwent FACS enrichment, while the CD8+ and CD4+ T cells underwent negative isolation. Study-wide results and limits: As acknowledged by the study, its TCR sequencing and HLA analysis included a relatively small number of individuals.

In this sample, this clonotype turned up a few times. Its antigen is as yet unknown. The chain combines TRBV13 with TRBJ2-3, with 7 bases fitting TRBD1. Sequencing input: CD8+ T cells from PBMCs. The TCR sequence derives from a human donor with multiple sclerosis. CDR3 coding DNA: TGTGCCAGCAGCCCCGGGACAGCTGATACGCAGTATTTT. Translating it yields CASSPGTADTQYF.